This T cell receptor (beta chain) emerged from a study of metastatic and nonmetastatic thyroid tumors (dated by TCRdb to the early 2020s). Study-level background: Repertoires from peripheral blood and from tumor or nodule tissue samples of malignant and benign thyroid patients were compared. Summary of the overall study and its limitations: TCR beta diversity was reported as significantly higher in malignant tumors than in benign nodules, in both blood and tumor samples.

On this clone: Its antigen is unknown. The record has no base qualities; no much larger clone is one base away.

No treatment had been received by any patient before thyroid surgery. Using T-cell receptor beta sequencing, the study looked back at clinical samples from patients collected from the early 2010s to the late 2010s. CDR1 SGHVS and CDR2 FQNEAQ were looked up in the germline V gene. The CDR3 sequence holds 13 residues, the cysteine and phenylalanine included. Only the CDR3 DNA is retained, 39 bases long and in frame from the first base. V loses 8 bases of germline sequence and J loses 5 bases, and the interval between the two ends is 16 bases. Library construction relied on PCR. For sequencing, an Illumina HiSeq 4000 was employed. High-throughput sequencing was used to profile the CDR3 region of the TCR beta-chain in every patient. As for how the authors treated the data: A classifier to discriminate distant-metastatic papillary thyroid cancer patients was built from CDR3 differences across clinicopathological groups. The Shannon index was used to assess repertoire diversity, and the Morisita-Horn index was used to assess tumor-blood repertoire similarity. The public sequencing data were trimmed at Q25 with fastp and processed into clonotypes with MiXCR by TCRdb, which kept only in-frame beta chains. TCRdb, rather than the study authors, made the V and J calls. For this sample there are about 6,900 clones; approximately 40% appear just once. 35% to 50% of the sample rests with the top ten.

The chain couples TRBV7-8 to TRBJ2-7; the D gene is possibly TRBD2, with 6 bases matching. This TCR was recovered from a female donor with papillary thyroid cancer or a benign thyroid nodule (not recorded which). Some clones in this sample may be carry-over from other donors' samples. Sequenced input: tumor tissue. The CDR3 protein: CASVVGSLNEQYF. The base sequence is TGTGCCAGCGTTGTCGGGAGTCTCAACGAGCAGTACTTC.